These 31 T cell receptor beta chains were all obtained from the same sample, sequenced in a study of chemoradiotherapy in HPV16-positive cancers. Measured with immunoSEQ multiplex PCR; TCRdb has only the in-frame clones, and not every one. In the table there are over 10,000 clones, approximately 75% of which are singletons. Sample collection was performed from a patient who underwent chemoradiotherapy. Source of these receptors: a human donor with HPV-associated anogenital cancer.

The rearrangement uses TRBV5-1 and TRBJ1-5, with D possibly being TRBD1 (5 bases). This CDR3 has 16 amino acids. Germline V lookup: CDR1 SGHRS, CDR2 YFSETQ. V dropped 0 bases and J dropped 2 bases, with 12 bases sitting between them. Here the CDR3 DNA reads TGCGCCAGCAGCTTGGGGGTCCAGGGAGGCAATCAGCCCCAGCATTTT. Translation: CASSLGVQGGNQPQHF.

The V call is TRBV2, the J call TRBJ2-3; 7 positions agree with TRBD1. With 10 bases clipped from V and 1 base from J, the junction kept 11 bases outside the gene matches. The CDR3 is made up of 15 amino acids. Germline CDR1 reads SNHLY; CDR2 reads FYNNEI. CDR3 sequence reads: CAISLQGWGTDTQYF. The CDR3 DNA is TGTGCCATTAGCCTACAGGGGTGGGGCACAGATACGCAGTATTTT. Complete variable domain (other parts from reference TRBV2 and TRBJ2-3): EPEVTQTPSHQVTQMGQEVILRCVPISNHLYFYWYRQILGQKVEFLVSFYNNEISEKSEIFDDQFSVERPDGSNFTLKIRSTKLEDSAMYFCAISLQGWGTDTQYFGPGTRLTVL.

V gene TRBV18 combines with J gene TRBJ1-6; D unclear. The ends were cut back, 6 bases at V and 0 bases at J, with 6 bases in the middle. The germline gives CDR1 KGHSH, CDR2 LQKENI. CDR3 size: 14 residues. As DNA, the CDR3 is TGTGCCAGCTCTTTGAGCTCCTATAATTCACCCCTCCACTTT. Its protein product is CASSLSSYNSPLHF.

The chain uses TRBV2 and TRBJ2-7; TRBD2 matches 7 bases. The trim removed 6 bases at V and 0 bases at J, leaving 2 bases unmatched. The CDR3 length is 13 residues. From germline, CDR1 is SNHLY and CDR2 FYNNEI. The CDR3 DNA sequence: TGTGCCAGCAGGACTAGCAGCTCCTACGAGCAGTACTTC. This sequence encodes CASRTSSSYEQYF. Full variable domain (outside the CDR3, taken from reference TRBV2 and TRBJ2-7): EPEVTQTPSHQVTQMGQEVILRCVPISNHLYFYWYRQILGQKVEFLVSFYNNEISEKSEIFDDQFSVERPDGSNFTLKIRSTKLEDSAMYFCASRTSSSYEQYFGPGTRLTVT.

This clone was observed once. V usage is TRBV7-2 and J usage is TRBJ1-1, with D tentatively TRBD1 (5 bases). V lost 7 bases to trimming and J lost 2 bases, with 20 bases between them. The CDR3 has 16 residues. From germline, CDR1 is SGHTA and CDR2 FQGNSA. CDR3 in amino acids: CASIEGEGSRNTEAFF. The CDR3 coding sequence is TGTGCCAGCATAGAAGGGGAAGGTAGCCGCAACACTGAAGCTTTCTTT.

The rearrangement links TRBV30 to TRBJ1-2; D call uncertain. The CDR3 loop spans 17 amino acids. Between the trimmed V and J ends, which lost 0 bases and 6 bases, there was a span of 23 bases. Germline CDR1 and CDR2: GTSNPN and SVGIG (reference sequence). The CDR3 nucleotides read TGTGCCTGGAGTGTACAGCTCCCCGCCCTAGCGAGGGATGGCTACACCTTC. Translation gives CAWSVQLPALARDGYTF.

This sequence joins TRBV5-6 and TRBJ2-7; D remains unclear. V lost 0 bases and J lost 2, with 6 bases in between. The germline gives CDR1 SGHDT, CDR2 YYEEEE. CDR3 length: 13 amino acids. CDR3 in amino acids: CASSLAAAYEQYF. CDR3 nucleotide sequence: TGTGCCAGCAGCTTGGCGGCAGCCTACGAGCAGTACTTC. The full variable domain, rest sourced from reference TRBV5-6 and TRBJ2-7, is DAGVTQSPTHLIKTRGQQVTLRCSPKSGHDTVSWYQQALGQGPQFIFQYYEEEERQRGNFPDRFSGHQFPNYSSELNVNALLLGDSALYLCASSLAAAYEQYFGPGTRLTVT.

The V and J genes are TRBV7-2 and TRBJ2-7; 10 bases agree with TRBD1. Germline CDR1 and CDR2: SGHTA and FQGNSA. V gave up 4 bases and J gave up 7 bases; unmatched junction bases: 10. This CDR3 contains 15 residues. The chain's CDR3 is CASSSSTGGAGEQYF. The CDR3 DNA is TGTGCCAGCAGCTCCTCGACAGGGGGCGCGGGGGAGCAGTACTTC.

This clone has only a few counts. The chain couples TRBV19 to TRBJ2-7; D uncertain. Trimming took 9 bases from V and 2 from J, leaving 11 bases between them. Germline values: CDR1 LNHDA, CDR2 SQIVND (reference sequence). The CDR3 extends over 12 amino acids. The CDR3: CASRDVAYEQYF. The CDR3 nucleotides are TGTGCCAGCAGAGACGTGGCCTACGAGCAGTACTTC.

V is TRBV5-4 and J is TRBJ1-2; tentatively, D is TRBD1 (5 bases). This CDR3 region has 14 residues. In germline, CDR1 is SGHNT, CDR2 YYREEE (reference sequence). Trimming pared 6 bases from V and 4 bases from J, leaving 16 bases between. CDR3 protein: CASTSWVDSYGYTF. The CDR3 DNA is TGTGCCAGCACATCATGGGTTGACAGCTATGGCTACACCTTC.

The CDR3 sequence is CASSLDQRSPLHF. The CDR3 coding sequence is TGTGCCAGCAGCTTAGATCAGAGGTCACCCCTCCACTTT. The chain has TRBV11-2 and TRBJ1-6; D ambiguous. V dropped 0 bases and J dropped 10 bases, with 7 bases sitting between them. Germline values: CDR1 SGHAT, CDR2 FQNNGV. The CDR3 length is 13 residues.

The V call is TRBV7-2, the J call TRBJ1-3; D is unresolved. CDR1 and CDR2 from the germline V gene are SGHTA and FQGNSA. V lost 1 base, J lost 4 bases, and 5 bases lay in between. CDR3 length: 13 residues. The CDR3 region is CASSLVQGNTIYF. CDR3 DNA: TGTGCCAGCAGCTTAGTTCAAGGAAACACCATATATTTT. Filled out from reference TRBV7-2 and TRBJ1-3, the complete variable domain reads GAGVSQSPSNKVTEKGKDVELRCDPISGHTALYWYRQSLGQGLEFLIYFQGNSAPDKSGLPSDRFSAERTGGSVSTLTIQRTQQEDSAVYLCASSLVQGNTIYFGEGSWLTVV.

The V and J genes are TRBV11-1 and TRBJ1-1, with a possible D match to TRBD1 (6 bases). Germline V gene data show CDR1 as SGHAT and CDR2 as FQDESV (reference sequence). Trimming removed 5 bases from V and 6 bases from J, with 13 bases in between. The CDR3 contains 13 residues. DNA for the CDR3: TGTGCCAGCAGCGCCGACAGGAAACCTGAAGCTTTCTTT. Translated: CASSADRKPEAFF.

The V and J genes are TRBV7-9 and TRBJ2-7; D gene uncertain. Germline CDR1 and CDR2: SEHNR and FQNEAQ (reference sequence). The CDR3 sequence is 14 residues long. Deletions cut 2 bases from V and 0 bases from J, with 8 bases between. CDR3 sequence reads: CASSLIGHSYEQYF. The CDR3 region has the DNA TGTGCCAGCAGCTTAATCGGGCACTCCTACGAGCAGTACTTC.

The chain has TRBV9 and TRBJ1-3; 7 nucleotides align to TRBD1. The V gene end was trimmed by 3 bases and the J gene end by 0 bases; junction bases not matched to a gene: 6. CDR1 is SGDLS and CDR2 is YYNGEE in the germline V gene. There are 16 residues in the CDR3. CDR3 sequence: CASSANRGSSGNTIYF. CDR3 sequence (DNA): TGTGCCAGCAGCGCAAACAGGGGCTCCTCTGGAAACACCATATATTTT.

This rearrangement joins TRBV7-9 to TRBJ1-4; D uncertain. Germline V gene lookup returns CDR1 SEHNR and CDR2 FQNEAQ (reference sequence). The V end lost 3 bases, the J end lost 5 bases, and 7 bases lay between the germline ends. The CDR3 runs 13 residues. DNA of the CDR3: TGTGCCAGCAGCTTCGGACCAAATGAAAAACTGTTTTTT. Encoded protein: CASSFGPNEKLFF.

A single count supports this clone. The chain is built from TRBV7-9 and TRBJ1-6, with D possibly matching TRBD1 (6 bases). The germline CDR1 and CDR2 sequences are SEHNR and FQNEAQ (reference sequence). This CDR3 has 16 residues. Trimming stripped 6 bases from V and 8 bases from J, with 20 bases between. CDR3 in amino acids: CASSHGRSGQYSPLHF. The CDR3 DNA follows: TGTGCCAGCAGTCATGGTCGGTCGGGACAATATTCACCCCTCCACTTT.

Worth noting for this clone: Sequence at one end of the junction differs from germline and may be a read error. The chain employs TRBV7-7 and TRBJ2-3; D possibly corresponds to TRBD2 (5 bases). CDR1 is SSHAT and CDR2 is FNYEAQ in the germline V gene (reference sequence). This CDR3 is built from 15 residues. The CDR3 bases are TGTGCTAGCAGCCCGAGCGGCGCCGCCACAGATACGCAGTATTTT. It specifies CASSPSGAATDTQYF.

The chain has TRBV29-1 and TRBJ2-7, with TRBD1 matching 7 bases. The CDR3 totals 14 residues. The V gene's germline CDR1 is SQVTM and CDR2 ANQGSEA. Germline trimming cut 5 bases from V and 0 bases from J; bases unmatched to any gene: 7. CDR3 sequence: CSVRQGGGSYEQYF. In DNA, the CDR3 is TGCAGCGTTCGACAGGGTGGCGGCTCCTACGAGCAGTACTTC.

The chain couples TRBV10-3 to TRBJ1-1; TRBD1 agrees at 8 bases. The CDR3 has 13 amino acids. Germline CDR1 is ENHRY and CDR2 is SYGVKD. Unmatched junction bases numbered 4, after V lost 3 bases and J lost 7 bases. DNA of the CDR3: TGTGCCATCAGTGACAGGGGGCGAGGTGAAGCTTTCTTT. This codes for CAISDRGRGEAFF.

Only one count was recorded for this clone. The genes are TRBV27 and TRBJ2-1; D is undetermined. The germline V gene has CDR1 MNHEY and CDR2 SMNVEV (reference sequence). CDR3 size: 14 residues. Trimming took 6 bases from V and 3 from J, leaving 12 bases between them. CDR3 sequence: CASRGWQDYNEQFF. The CDR3 region has the DNA TGTGCCAGCAGAGGGTGGCAGGACTACAATGAGCAGTTCTTC.

V usage is TRBV5-8 and J usage is TRBJ1-5, with 10 bases fitting TRBD1. Trimming removed 0 bases from V and 0 bases from J; junction bases left unmatched: 6. The CDR3 sequence is 18 residues long. Germline V gives CDR1 SGHTS, CDR2 YDEGEE. The CDR3 is CASSLGDRGQISNQPQHF. As DNA, the CDR3 is TGTGCCAGCAGCTTGGGGGACAGGGGACAAATTAGCAATCAGCCCCAGCATTTT.

This chain joins TRBV11-2 and TRBJ2-1, with TRBD1 matching over 8 bases. Germline CDR1 is SGHAT and CDR2 is FQNNGV. V gave up 1 base and J gave up 5 bases; unmatched junction bases: 7. The CDR3 has 16 amino acids. CDR3 in DNA: TGTGCCAGCAGCTTAGGATTAGGACAGGGCCACAATGAGCAGTTCTTC. It is translated as CASSLGLGQGHNEQFF.

The genes are TRBV7-2 and TRBJ2-3, with unresolved D. Per germline, CDR1 SGHTA and CDR2 FQGNSA. The CDR3 is 14 residues long. Trimming shortened V by 2 bases and J by 1 base, and 7 bases separated the two germline ends. The CDR3 DNA is TGTGCCAGCAGCTTATCCCTCGGCACAGATACGCAGTATTTT. As protein: CASSLSLGTDTQYF.

This sequence joins TRBV6-5 and TRBJ2-7, with a weak D call TRBD2 (5 bases). The CDR3 runs to 14 residues. Between the trimmed V and J ends, which lost 6 bases and 3 bases, there was a span of 15 bases. Germline-derived CDR1 and CDR2 are MNHEY and SVGAGI. CDR3 in amino acids: CASSQSRTFYEQYF. The DNA for the CDR3 is TGTGCCAGCAGCCAATCTCGGACTTTCTACGAGCAGTACTTC.

The chain recombines TRBV6-1 with TRBJ1-5; 7 nucleotides agree with TRBD1. Germline V gene sequence: CDR1 MNHNS, CDR2 SASEGT. V was pared by 7 bases and J by 2 bases, with 14 bases of the junction left unmatched. This CDR3 has 17 residues. Written as DNA, the CDR3 is TGTGCCAGCATTGAGGGTTCAGGGGGGTGGGGCAATCAGCCCCAGCATTTT. The encoded protein is CASIEGSGGWGNQPQHF.

The chain combines TRBV30 with TRBJ2-5; D remains ambiguous. This CDR3 comprises 11 residues. Germline-derived CDR1 and CDR2 are GTSNPN and SVGIG (reference sequence). Trimming took 0 bases from V and 5 from J, leaving 4 bases between them. DNA for the CDR3: TGTGCCTGGAGTGTACGGGAGACCCAGTACTTC. It encodes CAWSVRETQYF.

This rearrangement joins TRBV7-2 to TRBJ2-5, with 7 bases aligning to TRBD1. CDR3 length: 14 residues. Germline V gene lookup returns CDR1 SGHTA and CDR2 FQGNSA. After removal of 5 bases from V and 6 bases from J, the junction contained 9 bases not matched to a gene. The CDR3 spells CASSDDRVAQTQYF. The CDR3 DNA sequence: TGTGCCAGCAGCGACGACAGGGTCGCGCAGACCCAGTACTTC.

The V call is TRBV2, the J call TRBJ1-2; D is unclear. Trimming removed 4 bases at V and 6 bases at J, with 12 bases between. This CDR3 spans 13 amino acids. Germline assignment: CDR1 SNHLY and CDR2 FYNNEI. The CDR3 region has the DNA TGTGCCAGCAGTGCGTCGCAGGTCCATGGCTACACCTTC. Translation: CASSASQVHGYTF.

This rearrangement joins TRBV7-8 to TRBJ1-1, with 7 nucleotides matching TRBD1. Germline CDR1 and CDR2: SGHVS and FQNEAQ. CDR3 length: 13 residues. V shed 5 bases, J shed 11 bases, and the junction held 11 bases outside the gene matches. Here the CDR3 reads CASSARTGKVAFF. CDR3 coding DNA: TGTGCCAGCAGCGCCCGGACAGGCAAGGTGGCTTTCTTT.

The rearrangement joins TRBV19 to TRBJ1-2, with D maybe TRBD1 (5 bases). Germline V CDR1 and CDR2: LNHDA, SQIVND (reference sequence). The length of the CDR3 is 16 residues. Between the trimmed V and J ends, which lost 6 bases and 4 bases, there was a span of 21 bases. The CDR3 loop reads CASRSGGGPETYGYTF. The CDR3 DNA follows: TGTGCCAGTAGATCGGGGGGGGGTCCGGAGACCTATGGCTACACCTTC.